These 13 T cell receptor beta chains originate from one sample sequenced in a study of T cells of healthy individuals. TCRdb re-called the 5' RACE reads through MiXCR, storing one row per CDR3 protein. The data show some 100,000 distinct CDR3 sequences, under 20% seen once. Every receptor here comes from a human donor in good health.

As DNA, the CDR3 is TGTGCCAGCAGCGGGGAGGGATGGAATGAGCAGTTCTTC. Protein sequence: CASSGEGWNEQFF. J is TRBJ2-1 and V is TRBV2; 7 nucleotides align to TRBD2. V lost 6 bases, J lost 7 bases, and 6 bases stayed unmatched. Looked up from germline, CDR1 is SNHLY and CDR2 is FYNNEI. The CDR3 length is 13 residues. Drawing the rest from reference TRBV2 and TRBJ2-1, the complete variable domain is EPEVTQTPSHQVTQMGQEVILRCVPISNHLYFYWYRQILGQKVEFLVSFYNNEISEKSEIFDDQFSVERPDGSNFTLKIRSTKLEDSAMYFCASSGEGWNEQFFGPGTRLTVL.

V and J are TRBV19 and TRBJ2-7, with TRBD1 as a possible D gene (6 bases). V lost 3 bases, J lost 3 bases, and 9 bases lay in between. The CDR3 is 13 amino acids. Germline V gene sequence: CDR1 LNHDA, CDR2 SQIVND (reference sequence). The CDR3 DNA follows: TGTGCCAGTAGTATGGACAGAGGCTACGAGCAGTACTTC. Protein: CASSMDRGYEQYF.

There are a few counts of this clonotype. The V and J genes are TRBV4-3 and TRBJ2-1, with D possibly being TRBD2 (6 bases). Trimming pared 2 bases from V and 8 bases from J, leaving 16 bases between. CDR3 length: 15 amino acids. Germline V gene data show CDR1 as LGHNA and CDR2 as YSLEER. As DNA, the CDR3 is TGCGCCAGCAGCCAAAGTGACAGTTCGGGGGATGAGCAGTTCTTC. Its protein is CASSQSDSSGDEQFF.

This clonotype was seen at least ten times. This sequence joins TRBV7-2 and TRBJ2-3; D ambiguous. The CDR3 is 13 amino acids. V was cut by 0 bases and J by 5 bases, with 6 bases left in between. Germline values: CDR1 SGHTA, CDR2 FQGNSA. For the CDR3, the DNA is TGTGCCAGCAGCTTAGCAGTAAAAGATACGCAGTATTTT. It is translated as CASSLAVKDTQYF.

This clonotype was seen a handful of times. V and J are TRBV7-2 and TRBJ1-1; D is perhaps TRBD1 (6 bases). Trimming pared 2 bases from V and 8 bases from J, leaving 12 bases between. In germline, CDR1 is SGHTA, CDR2 FQGNSA. This CDR3 comprises 13 residues. The CDR3 sequence is CASSLTQGLEAFF. The CDR3 nucleotides are TGTGCCAGCAGCTTAACACAGGGATTAGAAGCTTTCTTT.

The V call is TRBV18, the J call TRBJ1-1; D gene ambiguous. The CDR3 extends over 11 amino acids. With 4 bases removed from V and 11 bases from J, the gap between germline ends came to 11 bases. The germline V gene has CDR1 KGHSH and CDR2 LQKENI. CDR3 DNA sequence: TGTGCCAGCTCACGGGCAGATGGGGCTTTCTTT. It translates to CASSRADGAFF.

At least ten counts were recorded for this clonotype. This rearrangement joins TRBV29-1 to TRBJ2-4, with unresolved D. This CDR3 comprises 13 residues. Looked up from germline, CDR1 is SQVTM and CDR2 is ANQGSEA. V lost 1 base, J lost 0 bases, and 4 bases lay in between. The CDR3 DNA reads TGCAGCGTTGAAGGTCTAGCCAAAAACATTCAGTACTTC. Translated: CSVEGLAKNIQYF.

The V gene is TRBV10-3, the J gene TRBJ2-5; unclear D gene. V lost 3 bases, J lost 1 base, and 9 bases lay in between. This CDR3 region has 14 residues. Germline loops: CDR1 ENHRY, CDR2 SYGVKD. CDR3 loop: CAISERDTQETQYF. The DNA for the CDR3 is TGTGCCATCAGTGAACGTGACACCCAAGAGACCCAGTACTTC.

This clonotype was seen only a few times. The chain couples TRBV2 to TRBJ1-4; D is unclear. V lost 8 bases and J lost 0, with 10 bases in between. This CDR3 spans 14 amino acids. The germline V gene encodes CDR1 SNHLY and CDR2 FYNNEI. The CDR3: CASRLRTTNEKLFF. For the CDR3, the DNA is TGTGCCAGCCGCCTGAGGACAACTAATGAAAAACTGTTTTTT.

This clonotype was found many times. V gene TRBV18 combines with J gene TRBJ1-2; a possible D gene is TRBD1 (5 bases). V lost 2 bases and J lost 4, with 17 bases in between. The length of the CDR3 is 16 residues. Germline values: CDR1 KGHSH, CDR2 LQKENI. For the CDR3, the DNA is TGTGCCAGCTCACCAATGGGGCAGGTGGTGTCCTATGGCTACACCTTC. Translating it yields CASSPMGQVVSYGYTF.

The rearrangement uses TRBV5-1 and TRBJ1-4; possibly TRBD1 for D (6 bases). V was cut by 4 bases and J by 7 bases, with 14 bases left in between. Germline V gene data show CDR1 as SGHRS and CDR2 as YFSETQ. The CDR3 contains 14 residues. Written as DNA, the CDR3 is TGCGCCAGCAGCCTTCACGGGACAAGTGAAAAACTGTTTTTT. The encoded protein is CASSLHGTSEKLFF.

At least ten counts were recorded for this clonotype. CDR3 bases: TGTGCCAGCAGGGACAGGGCGAACACCGGGGAGCTGTTTTTT. Its protein is CASRDRANTGELFF. The chain employs TRBV2 and TRBJ2-2; TRBD1 matches at 8 bases. The junction had 0 bases not matched to a gene; V was cut back by 6 bases and J by 0 bases. The CDR3 extends over 14 amino acids. Per germline, CDR1 SNHLY and CDR2 FYNNEI.

This clonotype turned up a few times. The rearrangement links TRBV12-3 or TRBV12-4 to TRBJ2-7; maybe TRBD2 (5 bases). The CDR3 runs to 14 residues. V lost 4 bases to trimming and J lost 0 bases, with 10 bases between them. The CDR3 reads CASSSVSGSYEQYF. The CDR3 region has the DNA TGTGCCAGCAGTTCCGTGAGCGGCTCCTACGAGCAGTACTTC.